This T cell receptor beta chain was captured by sequencing in a study of tumor and adjacent non-tumor tissue in lung cancer. For the study at large: Samples averaged approximately 3.9 million productive TCRbeta reads each. General study results and limits: Shorter survival was associated with higher TCR diversity in tumors. Normal lung showed higher cumulative top 100 clone frequency than tumor.

CDR1 is SNHLY, CDR2 FYNNEI, per germline. V shed 4 bases and J shed 9 bases, with 13 bases lying between them. The CDR3 length is 13 residues. This sample's RNA came from whole unsorted tissue. This non-tumor lung sample came from over 3 cm beyond the tumor edge. Newly diagnosed lung cancer patients had thoracic surgery in China, August–November 2014, without prior chemotherapy. Three rounds of nested PCR, following a modified ARM-PCR protocol, produced the TCRbeta library. TCRdb independently ran MiXCR on the multiplex PCR reads; one entry per CDR3 protein. The sample shows 98,000 or so distinct CDR3 sequences, 80% of them seen only once. With respect to this clonotype: Antigen specificity is unknown.

The TCR was taken from a man in his sixties with small cell lung cancer. Sequencing was done on a sample of distant non-tumor lung tissue. The chain couples TRBV2 to TRBJ2-1, with D possibly matching TRBD1 (6 bases). CDR3 sequence: CASSGEQGREQFF. CDR3 DNA: TGTGCCAGCAGTGGGGAGCAGGGGCGTGAGCAGTTCTTC.